This T cell receptor (beta chain) was retrieved from a study of breast tumors, draining lymph nodes, adjacent tissues. The CDR3 spans 16 residues. Germline values: CDR1 MNHNS, CDR2 SASEGT. After removal of 6 bases from V and 4 bases from J, the junction contained 4 bases not matched to a gene. A single record per CDR3 protein comes from TCRdb applying MiXCR to the multiplex PCR reads. There are some 49,000 distinct CDR3 sequences in the sample; approximately 22% occur only once, and about 7.8% lies in the top ten. V usage is TRBV6-1 and J usage is TRBJ2-3, with 16 nucleotides matching TRBD2. The sequence derives from a female donor with breast cancer. Some clones in this sample may be carry-over from other donors' samples. The sample was breast tumor tissue. CDR3 sequence (DNA): TGTGCCAGCAGCTCGGGACTAGCGGGGGGGGCAGATACGCAGTATTTT. It is translated as CASSSGLAGGADTQYF.